The 11 T cell receptor beta chains given below trace back to one sample, sequenced in a study of T cells in localized non-small cell lung cancer (dated by TCRdb to about 2020). Library creation used the immunoSEQ multiplex PCR assay. The source is immuneACCESS, and TCRdb retained only in-frame sequences with V and J called. Part of the clones is not carried over; for the studies checked, unresolved V genes explain less than half of this, and the remainder is unexplained. This sample gives 1,500 or so clones in total; approximately 20% of them show up just once. Over 25% of the sample comes from the top ten. The starting material was lung tumor tissue, obtained before any cancer treatment. Receptors originate from a male donor older than 55 with stage III squamous cell lung carcinoma.

This clone is judged large. The chain uses TRBV6-8 and TRBJ2-1; the match to TRBD1 covers 8 bases. Trimming cost V 5 bases and J 8 bases; bases outside gene matches: 2. This CDR3 is built from 12 residues. Germline lookup yields CDR1 MNHGY and CDR2 SAAAGT. The CDR3 nucleotides read TGTGCCAGCAGTCCAGGGGGCGATGAGCAGTTCTTC. Translation: CASSPGGDEQFF.

This clone has only a few counts. This rearrangement joins TRBV29-1 to TRBJ1-1; 7 nucleotides align to TRBD1. The CDR3 extends over 13 amino acids. Trimming at V came to 5 bases and at J to 4 bases, leaving 7 bases not matched to a gene. CDR1 and CDR2 from the germline V gene are SQVTM and ANQGSEA. As DNA, the CDR3 is TGCAGCGTTCTTACAGGGGTCGGCACTGAAGCTTTCTTT. This codes for CSVLTGVGTEAFF.

The chain links TRBV5-1 to TRBJ1-2; 7 bases map to TRBD1. CDR1 SGHRS and CDR2 YFSETQ come from the germline V gene. V lost 0 bases and J lost 5; bases outside the gene matches: 7. This CDR3 comprises 15 residues. CDR3 sequence: CASSLGWDSLYGYTF. The CDR3 region has the DNA TGCGCCAGCAGCTTGGGTTGGGACAGCCTATATGGCTACACCTTC. Drawing the rest from reference TRBV5-1 and TRBJ1-2, the complete variable domain is KAGVTQTPRYLIKTRGQQVTLSCSPISGHRSVSWYQQTPGQGLQFLFEYFSETQRNKGNFPGRFSGRQFSNSRSEMNVSTLELGDSALYLCASSLGWDSLYGYTFGSGTRLTVV.

The chain employs TRBV28 and TRBJ1-1; D is ambiguous. CDR3 length: 12 residues. Per the germline V gene, CDR1 is MDHEN and CDR2 is SYDVKM. V was cut by 3 bases and J by 0 bases, with 2 bases left in between. The CDR3 region is CASSLMNTEAFF. CDR3 DNA sequence: TGTGCCAGCAGTTTGATGAACACTGAAGCTTTCTTT.

The chain joins TRBV11-3 to TRBJ1-1; possibly TRBD1 for D (5 bases). The CDR3 has 14 amino acids. V dropped 7 bases and J dropped 5 bases, with 17 bases sitting between them. CDR1 is SGHNT and CDR2 is YENEEA in the germline V gene. CDR3 amino acids: CASTGGWRDTEAFF. CDR3 sequence (DNA): TGTGCCAGCACTGGGGGATGGCGGGATACTGAAGCTTTCTTT.

The CDR3: CASSRTGTDSMNTEAFF. In nucleotides, the CDR3 is TGCGCCAGCAGCCGTACCGGGACAGACAGCATGAACACTGAAGCTTTCTTT. The chain joins TRBV5-1 to TRBJ1-1; 7 positions match TRBD1. Germline CDR1 SGHRS, CDR2 YFSETQ. J was trimmed by 0 bases and V by 4 bases; bases with no gene match: 12. CDR3 length equals 17 residues.

The J gene is TRBJ2-1, the V gene TRBV15; D is uncertain. The V gene lost 0 bases and the J gene lost 0 bases, with 18 bases spanning the gap. CDR3 length: 19 amino acids. Germline loops: CDR1 LNHNV, CDR2 YYDKDF (reference sequence). In DNA, the CDR3 is TGTGCCACCAGCAGAGACTTGAATCATCTCAAAAGCTCCTACAATGAGCAGTTCTTC. Translated, it gives CATSRDLNHLKSSYNEQFF.

This clone was picked up a small number of times. The rearrangement links TRBV11-3 to TRBJ1-6; no clear D. The germline gives CDR1 SGHNT, CDR2 YENEEA. V lost 1 base and J 6 bases, leaving 10 bases between the germline ends. The length of the CDR3 is 15 residues. The CDR3: CASSLVRFLNSPLHF. As DNA, the CDR3 is TGTGCCAGCAGCTTAGTGAGATTCCTTAATTCACCCCTCCACTTT.

V and J are TRBV19 and TRBJ2-3; D perhaps matches TRBD2 (5 bases). The CDR3 consists of 13 residues. CDR1 is LNHDA and CDR2 is SQIVND in the germline V gene (reference sequence). The V end was cut by 6 bases, the J end by 0 bases, with 7 bases between. CDR3 in amino acids: CASRRESTDTQYF. The CDR3 region has the DNA TGTGCCAGTAGAAGGGAGAGCACAGATACGCAGTATTTT.

The genes are TRBV5-1 and TRBJ2-2; 8 bases align to TRBD1. The CDR3 has 15 amino acids. Unmatched junction bases numbered 9, after V lost 3 bases and J lost 8 bases. Germline V gives CDR1 SGHRS, CDR2 YFSETQ. The CDR3 protein is CASSYGQGKVGELFF. The CDR3 bases are TGCGCCAGCAGCTACGGACAGGGAAAGGTTGGGGAGCTGTTTTTT.

This clone has just a few counts. The CDR3 region is CATRSAFASGKNIQYF. CDR3 nucleotide sequence: TGTGCCACCAGGTCAGCCTTCGCTTCCGGCAAAAACATTCAGTACTTC. The chain employs TRBV15 and TRBJ2-4, with D unresolved. The CDR3 has 16 residues. Germline-derived CDR1 and CDR2 are LNHNV and YYDKDF (reference sequence). Deletions cut 6 bases from V and 3 bases from J, with 18 bases between.